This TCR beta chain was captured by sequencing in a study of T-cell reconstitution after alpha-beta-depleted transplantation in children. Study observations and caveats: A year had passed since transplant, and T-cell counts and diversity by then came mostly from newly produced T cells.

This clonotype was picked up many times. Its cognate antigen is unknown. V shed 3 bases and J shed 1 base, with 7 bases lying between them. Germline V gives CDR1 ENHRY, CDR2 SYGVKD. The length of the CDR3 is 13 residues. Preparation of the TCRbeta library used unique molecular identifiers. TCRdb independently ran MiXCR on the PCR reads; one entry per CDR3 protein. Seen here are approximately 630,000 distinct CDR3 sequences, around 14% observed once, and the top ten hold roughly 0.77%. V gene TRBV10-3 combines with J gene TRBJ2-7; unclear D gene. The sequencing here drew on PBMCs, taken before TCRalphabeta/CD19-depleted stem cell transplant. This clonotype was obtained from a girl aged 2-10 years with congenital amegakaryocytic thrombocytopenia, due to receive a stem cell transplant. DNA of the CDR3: TGTGCCATCAGTGATGACATTTCCTACGAGCAGTACTTC. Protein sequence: CAISDDISYEQYF.